This T cell receptor beta chain emerged from a study of T-cell memory formation after mild COVID-19. Study results and limitations: The finding that pre-infection memory included some responding clones suggested that cross-reactive memory joined.

A single record per CDR3 protein comes from TCRdb applying MiXCR to the 5' RACE reads. The repertoire includes hundreds of thousands of distinct CDR3 sequences, about a sixth of them detected once, and 22% sits in the top ten. This clonotype was recorded at least ten times. No antigen is known for it. The CDR3 loop spans 14 amino acids. V was trimmed by 6 bases and J by 5 bases, leaving 14 bases between them. The sample was PBMCs or a T cell subset sorted from them (not recorded which). The chain carries TRBV12-3 or TRBV12-4 and TRBJ2-4; D possibly corresponds to TRBD2 (6 bases). The clonotype comes from a man between 18 and 35 years old who had mild COVID-19 (a few samples of this study predate the infection). Cell type and time point are not known. CDR3 DNA: TGTGCCAGCAGCCCATGGTGGGGGGAAAACATTCAGTACTTC. The encoded protein is CASSPWWGENIQYF.